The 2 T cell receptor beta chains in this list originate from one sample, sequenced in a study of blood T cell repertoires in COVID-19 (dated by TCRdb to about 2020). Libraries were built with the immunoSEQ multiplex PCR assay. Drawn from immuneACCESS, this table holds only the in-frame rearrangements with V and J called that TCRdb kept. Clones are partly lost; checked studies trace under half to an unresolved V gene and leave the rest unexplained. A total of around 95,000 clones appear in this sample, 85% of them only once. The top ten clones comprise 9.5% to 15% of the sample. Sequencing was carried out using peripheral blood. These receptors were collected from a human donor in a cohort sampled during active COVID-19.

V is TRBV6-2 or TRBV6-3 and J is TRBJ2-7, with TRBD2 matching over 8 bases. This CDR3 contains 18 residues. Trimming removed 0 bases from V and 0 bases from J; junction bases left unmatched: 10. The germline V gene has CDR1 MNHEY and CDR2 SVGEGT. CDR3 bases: TGTGCCAGCAGTTACTCGAAAGCTCCGACTAGCGTCTCCTACGAGCAGTACTTC. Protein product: CASSYSKAPTSVSYEQYF.

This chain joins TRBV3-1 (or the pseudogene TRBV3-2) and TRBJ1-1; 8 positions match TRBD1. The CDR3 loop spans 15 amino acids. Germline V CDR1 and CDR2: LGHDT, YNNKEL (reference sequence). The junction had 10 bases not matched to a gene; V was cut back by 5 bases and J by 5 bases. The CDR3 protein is CASSRRTGSGTEAFF. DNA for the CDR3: TGTGCCAGCAGCAGACGGACAGGGTCAGGGACTGAAGCTTTCTTT.